The 5 T cell receptor beta chains listed next were all sequenced from one sample in a study of T cell changes during pregnancy in multiple sclerosis. Repertoires were generated with immunoSEQ multiplex PCR, while TCRdb's copy carries only in-frame clones and drops some. The data hold more than 45,000 clones, with 90% to 95% observed a single time. Sequencing used CD4+ T cells from peripheral blood mononuclear cells, obtained in the first trimester of pregnancy. These receptor sequences come from a female donor with multiple sclerosis, enrolled in a pregnancy study.

The V gene is TRBV18, the J gene TRBJ1-3, with 8 bases fitting TRBD1. This CDR3 has 16 amino acids. CDR1 and CDR2 from the germline V gene are KGHSH and LQKENI. V was pared by 0 bases and J by 4 bases, with 5 bases of the junction left unmatched. CDR3 amino acids: CASSPPRGLDGNTIYF. The CDR3 DNA reads as TGTGCCAGCTCACCACCCAGGGGGCTGGACGGAAACACCATATATTTT.

Comment on this clone: The junction and the germline gene differ at one end; a read error may be behind it. V gene TRBV7-7 combines with J gene TRBJ2-1; 10 nucleotides align to TRBD2. The CDR3 covers 15 residues. The germline V gene has CDR1 SSHAT and CDR2 FNYEAQ (reference sequence). CDR3 coding DNA: TGTGCTAGCAGCCCCGGGACTAGCGATACCAATGAGCAGTTCTTC. Protein sequence: CASSPGTSDTNEQFF.

As for this clone: An end of the junction differs from the germline gene, which may be a read error. The chain links TRBV7-7 to TRBJ2-1; a possible D gene is TRBD1 (5 bases). The CDR3 sequence is 15 residues long. The germline CDR1 and CDR2 sequences are SSHAT and FNYEAQ (reference sequence). The CDR3 bases are TGTGCTAGCAGCTTAGAGCAAGGGGTTTACAATGAGCAGTTCTTC. Translating it yields CASSLEQGVYNEQFF.

The chain employs TRBV19 and TRBJ1-3, with D possibly matching TRBD1 (5 bases). The CDR3 covers 13 residues. Germline V gene lookup returns CDR1 LNHDA and CDR2 SQIVND (reference sequence). Trimming removed 5 bases from V and 2 bases from J, with 7 bases in between. This chain's CDR3 is CASSDSPGNTIYF. The CDR3 bases are TGTGCCAGTAGTGACAGTCCTGGAAACACCATATATTTT.

The chain combines TRBV5-5 with TRBJ1-2; possibly TRBD1 for D (6 bases). Per the germline V gene, CDR1 is SGHKS and CDR2 is YYEKEE (reference sequence). There are 13 residues in the CDR3. V lost 0 bases to trimming and J lost 8 bases, with 11 bases between them. CDR3 DNA: TGTGCCAGCAGCTTGGGGGGGCGAGTGGGCTACACCTTC. Protein sequence: CASSLGGRVGYTF.